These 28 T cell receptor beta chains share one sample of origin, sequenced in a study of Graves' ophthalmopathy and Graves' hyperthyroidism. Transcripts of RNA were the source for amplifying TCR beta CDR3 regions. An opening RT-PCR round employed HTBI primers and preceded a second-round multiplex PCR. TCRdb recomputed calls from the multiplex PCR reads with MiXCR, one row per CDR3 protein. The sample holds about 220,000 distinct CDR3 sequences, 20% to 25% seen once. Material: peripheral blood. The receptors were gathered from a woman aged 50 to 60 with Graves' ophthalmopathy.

The CDR3 reads CATSSHNRVGQPQHF. The CDR3 region has the DNA TGTGCCACCAGCTCCCACAACAGGGTTGGACAGCCCCAGCATTTT. The chain is built from TRBV15 and TRBJ1-5, with TRBD1 as a possible D gene (6 bases). V lost 5 bases and J lost 7, with 18 bases in between. From germline, CDR1 is LNHNV and CDR2 YYDKDF (reference sequence). This CDR3 is built from 15 residues.

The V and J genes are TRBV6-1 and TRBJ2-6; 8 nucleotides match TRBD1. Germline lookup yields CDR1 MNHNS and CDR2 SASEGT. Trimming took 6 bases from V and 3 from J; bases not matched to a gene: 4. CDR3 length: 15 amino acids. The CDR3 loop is CASSTGGYGANVLTF. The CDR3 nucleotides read TGTGCCAGCAGCACAGGGGGTTATGGGGCCAACGTCCTGACTTTC.

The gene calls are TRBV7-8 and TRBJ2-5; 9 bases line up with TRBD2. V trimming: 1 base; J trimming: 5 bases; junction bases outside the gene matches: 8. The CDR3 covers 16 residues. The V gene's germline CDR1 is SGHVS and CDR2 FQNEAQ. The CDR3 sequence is CASSLVPSGDGETQYF. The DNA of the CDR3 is TGTGCCAGCAGCTTAGTGCCTAGCGGGGATGGTGAGACCCAGTACTTC.

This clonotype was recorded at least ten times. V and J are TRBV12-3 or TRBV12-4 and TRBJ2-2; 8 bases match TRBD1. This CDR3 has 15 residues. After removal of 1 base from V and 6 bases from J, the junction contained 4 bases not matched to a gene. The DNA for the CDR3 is TGTGCCAGCAGTTTAGGCAGGGGGCGCGCCGGGGAGCTGTTTTTT. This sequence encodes CASSLGRGRAGELFF.

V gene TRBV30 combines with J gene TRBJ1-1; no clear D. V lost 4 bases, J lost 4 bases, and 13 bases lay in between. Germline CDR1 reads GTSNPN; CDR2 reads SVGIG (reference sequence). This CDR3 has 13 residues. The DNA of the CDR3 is TGTGCCTGGATAGAGTCAGGCGTCACTGAAGCTTTCTTT. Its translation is CAWIESGVTEAFF.

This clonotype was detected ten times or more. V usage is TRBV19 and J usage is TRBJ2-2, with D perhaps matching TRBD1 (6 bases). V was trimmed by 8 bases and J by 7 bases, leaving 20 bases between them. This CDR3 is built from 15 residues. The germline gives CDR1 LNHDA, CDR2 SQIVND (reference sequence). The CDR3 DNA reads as TGTGCCAGTCGTCAGTCAGGGGCTAGAAACGGGGAGCTGTTTTTT. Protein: CASRQSGARNGELFF.

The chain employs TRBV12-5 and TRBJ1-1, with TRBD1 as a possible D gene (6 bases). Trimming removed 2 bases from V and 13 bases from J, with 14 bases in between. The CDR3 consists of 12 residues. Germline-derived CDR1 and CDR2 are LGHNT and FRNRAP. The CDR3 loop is CASGLTRRGVFF. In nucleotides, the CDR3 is TGTGCTAGTGGTTTGACTCGGAGGGGGGTTTTCTTT.

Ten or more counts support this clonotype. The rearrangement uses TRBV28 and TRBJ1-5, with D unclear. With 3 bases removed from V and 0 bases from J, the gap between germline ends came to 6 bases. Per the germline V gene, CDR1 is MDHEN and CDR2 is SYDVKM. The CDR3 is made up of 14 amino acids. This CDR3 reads CASSFPYSNQPQHF. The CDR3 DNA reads TGTGCCAGCAGTTTCCCCTATAGCAATCAGCCCCAGCATTTT.

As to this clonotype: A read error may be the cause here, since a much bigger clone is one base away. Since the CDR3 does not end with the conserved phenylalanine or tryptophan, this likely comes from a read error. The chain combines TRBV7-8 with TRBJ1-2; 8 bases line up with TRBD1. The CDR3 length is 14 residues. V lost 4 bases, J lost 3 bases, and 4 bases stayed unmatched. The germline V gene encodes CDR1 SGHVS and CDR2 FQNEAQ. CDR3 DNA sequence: TGTGCCAGCAGCTATAGACAGGGGCACTATGGCTACACCTTA. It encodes CASSYRQGHYGYTL.

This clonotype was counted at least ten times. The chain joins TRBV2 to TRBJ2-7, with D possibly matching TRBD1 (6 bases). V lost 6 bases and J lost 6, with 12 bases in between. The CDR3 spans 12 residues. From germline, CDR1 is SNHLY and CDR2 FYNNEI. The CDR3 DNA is TGTGCCAGCAGATTAAGGGGGAGCGAGCAGTACTTC. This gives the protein CASRLRGSEQYF.

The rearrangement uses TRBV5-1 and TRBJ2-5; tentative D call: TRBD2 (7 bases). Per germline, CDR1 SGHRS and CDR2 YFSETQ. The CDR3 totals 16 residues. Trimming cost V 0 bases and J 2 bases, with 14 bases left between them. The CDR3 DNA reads TGCGCCAGCAGCTTGGAGGGGGGGGATTCGCAAGAGACCCAGTACTTC. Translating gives CASSLEGGDSQETQYF.

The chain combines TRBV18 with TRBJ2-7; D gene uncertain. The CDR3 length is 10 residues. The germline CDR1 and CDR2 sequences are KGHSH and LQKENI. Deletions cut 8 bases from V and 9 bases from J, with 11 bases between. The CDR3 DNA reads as TGTGCCAGCCCTTCCAATCGGCAGTACTTC. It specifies CASPSNRQYF.

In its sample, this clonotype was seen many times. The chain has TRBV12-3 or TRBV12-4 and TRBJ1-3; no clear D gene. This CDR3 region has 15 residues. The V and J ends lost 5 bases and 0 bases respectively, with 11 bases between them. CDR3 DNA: TGTGCCAGCAGTCCGCGCGGGAACTCTGGAAACACCATATATTTT. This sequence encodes CASSPRGNSGNTIYF.

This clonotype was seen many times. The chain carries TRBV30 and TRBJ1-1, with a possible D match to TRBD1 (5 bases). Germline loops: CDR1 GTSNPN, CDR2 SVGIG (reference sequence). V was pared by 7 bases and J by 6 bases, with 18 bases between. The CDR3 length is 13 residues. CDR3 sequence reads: CASKAGGDAEAFF. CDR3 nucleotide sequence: TGTGCCTCAAAAGCGGGGGGGGACGCTGAAGCTTTCTTT. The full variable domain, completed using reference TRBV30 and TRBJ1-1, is SQTIHQWPATLVQPVGSPLSLECTVEGTSNPNLYWYRQAAGRGLQLLFYSVGIGQISSEVPQNLSASRPQDRQFILSSKKLLLSDSGFYLCASKAGGDAEAFFGQGTRLTVV.

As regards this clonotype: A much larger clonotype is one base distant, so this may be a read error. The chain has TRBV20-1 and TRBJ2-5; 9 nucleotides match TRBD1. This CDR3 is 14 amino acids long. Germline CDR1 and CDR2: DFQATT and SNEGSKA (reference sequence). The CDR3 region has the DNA TGCAGTGCCTCTCGACAGGGGGTTTGGGAGACCCGGTACTTC. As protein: CSASRQGVWETRYF.

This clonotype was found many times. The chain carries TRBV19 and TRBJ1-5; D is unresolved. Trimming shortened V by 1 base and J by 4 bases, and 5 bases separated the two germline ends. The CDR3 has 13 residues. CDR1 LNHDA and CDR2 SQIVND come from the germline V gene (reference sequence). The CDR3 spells CASSIAWNQPQHF. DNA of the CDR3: TGTGCCAGTAGTATAGCTTGGAATCAGCCCCAGCATTTT.

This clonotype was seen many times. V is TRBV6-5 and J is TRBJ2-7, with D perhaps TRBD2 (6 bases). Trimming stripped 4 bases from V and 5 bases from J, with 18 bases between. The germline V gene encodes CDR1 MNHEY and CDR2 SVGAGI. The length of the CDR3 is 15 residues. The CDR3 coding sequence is TGTGCCAGCAGTTCCCTAGCCGGGAGTGGCCACGAGCAGTACTTC. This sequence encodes CASSSLAGSGHEQYF.

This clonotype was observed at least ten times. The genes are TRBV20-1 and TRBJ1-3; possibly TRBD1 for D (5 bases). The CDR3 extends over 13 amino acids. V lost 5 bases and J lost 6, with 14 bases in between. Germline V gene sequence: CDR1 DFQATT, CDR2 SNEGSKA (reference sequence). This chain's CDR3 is CSAPGRSVNTIYF. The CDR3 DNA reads TGCAGTGCTCCGGGACGGTCGGTAAACACCATATATTTT.

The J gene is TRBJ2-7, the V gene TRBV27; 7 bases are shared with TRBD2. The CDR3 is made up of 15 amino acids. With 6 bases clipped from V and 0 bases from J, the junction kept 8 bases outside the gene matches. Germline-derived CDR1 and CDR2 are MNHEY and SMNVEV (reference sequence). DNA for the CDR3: TGTGCCAGCAGACGAGCGGGACTCAGCTCCTACGAGCAGTACTTC. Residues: CASRRAGLSSYEQYF.

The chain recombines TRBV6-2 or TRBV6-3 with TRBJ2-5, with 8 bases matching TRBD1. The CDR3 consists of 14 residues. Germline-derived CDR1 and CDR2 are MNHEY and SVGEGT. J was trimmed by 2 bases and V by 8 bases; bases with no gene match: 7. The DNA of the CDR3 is TGTGCCAGCTCTCTATACAGGGGGCAAGAGACCCAGTACTTC. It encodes CASSLYRGQETQYF.

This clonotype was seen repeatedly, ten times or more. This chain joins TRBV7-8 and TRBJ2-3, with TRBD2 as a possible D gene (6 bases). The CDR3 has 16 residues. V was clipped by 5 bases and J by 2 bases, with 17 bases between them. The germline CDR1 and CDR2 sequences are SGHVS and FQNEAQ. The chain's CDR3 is CASSLWVGLPTDTQYF. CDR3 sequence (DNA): TGTGCCAGCAGCCTTTGGGTGGGACTCCCCACAGATACGCAGTATTTT.

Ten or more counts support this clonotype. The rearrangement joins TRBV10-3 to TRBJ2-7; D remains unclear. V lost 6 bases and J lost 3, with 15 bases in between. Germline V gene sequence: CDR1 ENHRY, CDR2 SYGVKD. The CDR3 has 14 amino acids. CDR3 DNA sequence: TGTGCCATCAGGGCAGACGCTACCCTCTACGAGCAGTACTTC. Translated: CAIRADATLYEQYF.

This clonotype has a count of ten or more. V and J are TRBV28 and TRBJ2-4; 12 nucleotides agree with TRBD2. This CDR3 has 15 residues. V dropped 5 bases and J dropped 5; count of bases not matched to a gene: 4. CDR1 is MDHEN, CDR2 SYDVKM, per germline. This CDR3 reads CASSTSGRIQNIQYF. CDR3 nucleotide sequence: TGTGCCAGCAGTACTAGCGGGAGGATCCAAAACATTCAGTACTTC.

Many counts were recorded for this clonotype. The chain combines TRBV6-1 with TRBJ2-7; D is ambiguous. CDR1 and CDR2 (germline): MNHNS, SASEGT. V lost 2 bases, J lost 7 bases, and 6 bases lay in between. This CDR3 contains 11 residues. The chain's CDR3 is CASSEMGEQYF. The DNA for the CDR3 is TGTGCCAGCAGTGAAATGGGGGAGCAGTACTTC.

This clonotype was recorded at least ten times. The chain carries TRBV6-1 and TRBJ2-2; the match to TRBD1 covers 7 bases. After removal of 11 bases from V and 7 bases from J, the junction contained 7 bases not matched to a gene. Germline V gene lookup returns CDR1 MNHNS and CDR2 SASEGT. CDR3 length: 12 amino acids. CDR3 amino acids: CAQGEFIGELFF. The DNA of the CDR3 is TGTGCCCAGGGGGAGTTCATCGGGGAGCTGTTTTTT.

Here the CDR3 DNA reads TGCGCCAGCAGCTTGGTCCTCGAACAGGGCGGCTCACCCCTCCACTTT. This sequence encodes CASSLVLEQGGSPLHF. This chain uses TRBV5-1 with TRBJ1-6; TRBD1 is a possible D gene (6 bases). The germline CDR1 and CDR2 sequences are SGHRS and YFSETQ. V was pared by 0 bases and J by 10 bases, with 17 bases between. The CDR3 loop spans 16 amino acids. Combining the CDR3 with reference TRBV5-1 and TRBJ1-6 gives the whole variable domain KAGVTQTPRYLIKTRGQQVTLSCSPISGHRSVSWYQQTPGQGLQFLFEYFSETQRNKGNFPGRFSGRQFSNSRSEMNVSTLELGDSALYLCASSLVLEQGGSPLHFGNGTRLTVT.

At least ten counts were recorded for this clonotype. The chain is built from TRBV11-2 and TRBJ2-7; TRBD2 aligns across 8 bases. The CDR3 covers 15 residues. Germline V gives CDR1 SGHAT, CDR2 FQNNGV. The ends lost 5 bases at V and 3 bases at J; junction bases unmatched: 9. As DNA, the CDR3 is TGTGCCAGCAGCCCCCCCGGGACTAGAGGCTACGAGCAGTACTTC. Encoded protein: CASSPPGTRGYEQYF.

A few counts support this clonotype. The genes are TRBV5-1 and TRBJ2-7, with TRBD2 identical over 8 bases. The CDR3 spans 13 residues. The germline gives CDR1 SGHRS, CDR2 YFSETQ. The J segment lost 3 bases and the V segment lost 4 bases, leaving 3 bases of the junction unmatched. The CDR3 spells CASSGTSNYEQYF. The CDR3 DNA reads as TGCGCCAGCAGCGGGACTAGTAACTACGAGCAGTACTTC.